Below are 25 T cell receptor beta chains sequenced from a single sample in a study of T cell changes during pregnancy in multiple sclerosis. Clones were read by immunoSEQ multiplex PCR, and TCRdb kept only the in-frame ones, dropping some. This sample yields tens of thousands of clones, of which roughly nine tenths are seen a single time; 0.15% to 0.25% belongs to the top ten. Sequenced here: CD4+ T cells from peripheral blood mononuclear cells, sampled in the second trimester of pregnancy. The source of these receptors is a female donor with multiple sclerosis, enrolled in a pregnancy study.

CDR3 DNA sequence: TGCGCCAGCAGCTCAGACAGGGCCCAAACTAATGAAAAACTGTTTTTT. The encoded protein is CASSSDRAQTNEKLFF. V is TRBV5-1 and J is TRBJ1-4; 7 nucleotides line up with TRBD1. Germline CDR1 reads SGHRS; CDR2 reads YFSETQ. V gave up 3 bases and J gave up 1 base; unmatched junction bases: 6. The CDR3 runs 16 residues. Complete variable domain (other parts from reference TRBV5-1 and TRBJ1-4): KAGVTQTPRYLIKTRGQQVTLSCSPISGHRSVSWYQQTPGQGLQFLFEYFSETQRNKGNFPGRFSGRQFSNSRSEMNVSTLELGDSALYLCASSSDRAQTNEKLFFGSGTQLSVL.

CDR3 loop: CASSRDRGWSPLHF. The CDR3 DNA reads TGTGCCAGCAGTAGAGACAGGGGGTGGTCACCCCTCCACTTT. The chain has TRBV6-5 and TRBJ1-6, with TRBD1 matching over 9 bases. CDR3 size: 14 residues. V lost 5 bases and J lost 10; bases outside the gene matches: 6. The V gene's germline CDR1 is MNHEY and CDR2 SVGAGI.

CDR3 in amino acids: CASSPNLNQEGYTF. DNA for the CDR3: TGTGCCAGCTCACCGAACCTTAACCAGGAAGGCTACACCTTC. V usage is TRBV18 and J usage is TRBJ1-2; D is unclear. V was pared by 3 bases and J by 8 bases, with 16 bases between. This CDR3 has 14 amino acids. Germline-derived CDR1 and CDR2 are KGHSH and LQKENI.

The V gene is TRBV18, the J gene TRBJ2-1, with a possible D match to TRBD1 (5 bases). There are 11 residues in the CDR3. V lost 1 base, J lost 15 bases, and 10 bases lay in between. Germline CDR1 KGHSH, CDR2 LQKENI. The CDR3 DNA sequence: TGTGCCAGCTCACCACGGGGCGAGTTGTTCTTC. It encodes CASSPRGELFF.

J is TRBJ2-1 and V is TRBV5-5; 9 bases align to TRBD2. Germline CDR1 reads SGHKS; CDR2 reads YYEKEE (reference sequence). The CDR3 is made up of 18 amino acids. Trimming took 2 bases from V and 4 from J; bases not matched to a gene: 13. DNA of the CDR3: TGTGCCAGCAGCTTACGTGTTGCGGGAGGGCCGAGTTACAATGAGCAGTTCTTC. Its translation is CASSLRVAGGPSYNEQFF.

A remark on this clone: Other nucleotide sequences in the sample specify the same CDR3. This chain links TRBV28 with TRBJ1-5; D is ambiguous. This CDR3 contains 14 residues. V lost 2 bases to trimming and J lost 0 bases, with 5 bases between them. Germline V gene lookup returns CDR1 MDHEN and CDR2 SYDVKM. The CDR3 region is CASSLGGSNQPQHF. CDR3 bases: TGTGCCAGCAGTTTAGGAGGTAGCAATCAGCCCCAGCATTTT.

The J gene is TRBJ1-5, the V gene TRBV6-1; D is uncertain. This CDR3 contains 13 residues. Trimming shortened V by 5 bases and J by 4 bases, and 9 bases separated the two germline ends. Germline V gene data show CDR1 as MNHNS and CDR2 as SASEGT. CDR3 loop: CASSSTLNQPQHF. CDR3 DNA sequence: TGTGCCAGCAGTTCGACATTGAATCAGCCCCAGCATTTT.

The rearrangement links TRBV5-1 to TRBJ1-1, with a weak D call TRBD1 (6 bases). The CDR3 consists of 14 residues. Trimming shortened V by 1 base and J by 0 bases, and 7 bases separated the two germline ends. CDR1 is SGHRS, CDR2 YFSETQ, per germline. CDR3 coding DNA: TGCGCCAGCAGCTTGACAGGGATGAACACTGAAGCTTTCTTT. This sequence encodes CASSLTGMNTEAFF. Drawing the rest from reference TRBV5-1 and TRBJ1-1, the complete variable domain is KAGVTQTPRYLIKTRGQQVTLSCSPISGHRSVSWYQQTPGQGLQFLFEYFSETQRNKGNFPGRFSGRQFSNSRSEMNVSTLELGDSALYLCASSLTGMNTEAFFGQGTRLTVV.

The chain is built from TRBV18 and TRBJ1-1, with TRBD1 as a possible D gene (5 bases). Germline loops: CDR1 KGHSH, CDR2 LQKENI. The CDR3 runs 15 residues. The V end lost 1 base, the J end lost 1 base, and 10 bases lay between the germline ends. CDR3 sequence reads: CASSPQGLSNTEAFF. CDR3 nucleotides: TGTGCCAGCTCACCACAGGGGCTGTCGAACACTGAAGCTTTCTTT.

The CDR3 loop reads CASSVAGTSDYEQYF. Here the CDR3 DNA reads TGTGCCAGCAGCGTAGCAGGGACTAGCGACTACGAGCAGTACTTC. The chain employs TRBV9 and TRBJ2-7, with TRBD2 matching 10 bases. V trimming: 0 bases; J trimming: 3 bases; junction bases outside the gene matches: 3. Germline V gene sequence: CDR1 SGDLS, CDR2 YYNGEE. The CDR3 consists of 15 residues. The entire variable domain, with the rest obtained from reference TRBV9 and TRBJ2-7, is as follows: DSGVTQTPKHLITATGQRVTLRCSPRSGDLSVYWYQQSLDQGLQFLIQYYNGEERAKGNILERFSAQQFPDLHSELNLSSLELGDSALYFCASSVAGTSDYEQYFGPGTRLTVT.

The chain links TRBV2 to TRBJ2-3, with TRBD2 matching 12 bases. Germline CDR1 is SNHLY and CDR2 is FYNNEI. V shed 6 bases and J 4 bases; nucleotides not matched to a gene: 5. This CDR3 has 15 amino acids. CDR3 protein: CASSSTSGSADTQYF. DNA for the CDR3: TGTGCCAGCAGCTCGACTAGCGGGAGCGCAGATACGCAGTATTTT.

The V and J genes are TRBV28 and TRBJ2-7; 7 nucleotides agree with TRBD1. The V gene end was trimmed by 3 bases and the J gene end by 4 bases; junction bases not matched to a gene: 3. The CDR3 is made up of 13 amino acids. Germline V gene sequence: CDR1 MDHEN, CDR2 SYDVKM. CDR3 amino acids: CASSLGRGYEQYF. CDR3 DNA: TGTGCCAGCAGTTTGGGCAGGGGGTACGAGCAGTACTTC. The full variable domain, completed using reference TRBV28 and TRBJ2-7, is DVKVTQSSRYLVKRTGEKVFLECVQDMDHENMFWYRQDPGLGLRLIYFSYDVKMKEKGDIPEGYSVSREKKERFSLILESASTNQTSMYLCASSLGRGYEQYFGPGTRLTVT.

This chain connects TRBV7-2 to TRBJ1-2; D unclear. Germline loops: CDR1 SGHTA, CDR2 FQGNSA. The V end was cut by 6 bases, the J end by 4 bases, with 21 bases between. The CDR3 is 16 amino acids. The CDR3 sequence: CASSLELTTGFYGYTF. CDR3 DNA sequence: TGTGCCAGCAGTCTCGAACTAACGACGGGATTCTATGGCTACACCTTC. Using reference TRBV7-2 and TRBJ1-2 for the parts outside the CDR3, the full variable domain is GAGVSQSPSNKVTEKGKDVELRCDPISGHTALYWYRQSLGQGLEFLIYFQGNSAPDKSGLPSDRFSAERTGGSVSTLTIQRTQQEDSAVYLCASSLELTTGFYGYTFGSGTRLTVV.

The chain carries TRBV27 and TRBJ1-2; TRBD1 might be the D (5 bases). CDR1 and CDR2 from the germline V gene are MNHEY and SMNVEV (reference sequence). V lost 0 bases, J lost 3 bases, and 26 bases lay in between. This CDR3 region has 20 residues. The CDR3 DNA reads as TGTGCCAGCAGTTTATCGCACCCGGGGGGGGTAAGGGGCAGGGACTATGGCTACACCTTC. It encodes CASSLSHPGGVRGRDYGYTF.

The J gene is TRBJ2-5, the V gene TRBV6-1; the match to TRBD2 covers 12 bases. Germline V CDR1 and CDR2: MNHNS, SASEGT. This CDR3 has 15 amino acids. V was pared by 6 bases and J by 5 bases, with 7 bases of the junction left unmatched. This chain's CDR3 is CASRTTSGSGETQYF. The DNA of the CDR3 is TGTGCCAGCAGGACGACTAGCGGGAGCGGGGAGACCCAGTACTTC.

The V call is TRBV5-1, the J call TRBJ1-1; D not resolved. V lost 3 bases, J lost 5 bases, and 17 bases lay in between. Germline assignment: CDR1 SGHRS and CDR2 YFSETQ. This CDR3 comprises 15 residues. The CDR3 reads CASSSVAGRITEAFF. The CDR3 nucleotides read TGCGCCAGCAGCTCCGTCGCCGGGAGGATAACTGAAGCTTTCTTT.

This clone has just a few counts. The chain is built from TRBV10-3 and TRBJ1-5, with TRBD1 identical over 10 bases. This CDR3 spans 15 amino acids. V shed 5 bases and J 10 bases; nucleotides not matched to a gene: 11. Germline V gene sequence: CDR1 ENHRY, CDR2 SYGVKD. The CDR3 DNA sequence: TGTGCCATCAGTTCGGGACAGGGGAGTGTATATCCCCAGCATTTT. It is translated as CAISSGQGSVYPQHF.

The chain combines TRBV6-1 with TRBJ1-2; D is unclear. Trimming left V 2 bases short and J 0 bases short, with 10 bases between. This CDR3 spans 15 amino acids. The germline gives CDR1 MNHNS, CDR2 SASEGT. Written as DNA, the CDR3 is TGTGCCAGCAGTGAACTCCCGGGGACTAACTATGGCTACACCTTC. Translated: CASSELPGTNYGYTF.

The rearrangement uses TRBV7-8 and TRBJ2-5; TRBD2 matches at 10 bases. The CDR3 length is 17 residues. V trimming: 2 bases; J trimming: 5 bases; junction bases outside the gene matches: 11. Germline CDR1 and CDR2: SGHVS and FQNEAQ. The CDR3, as DNA: TGTGCCAGCAGCTTAAACCCAGCGGGGGGGCAGAGGGAGACCCAGTACTTC. Its protein product is CASSLNPAGGQRETQYF.

The rearrangement joins TRBV19 to TRBJ1-5; 7 nucleotides agree with TRBD1. The CDR3 covers 15 residues. The V gene's germline CDR1 is LNHDA and CDR2 SQIVND (reference sequence). With 5 bases clipped from V and 4 bases from J, the junction kept 8 bases outside the gene matches. The CDR3 reads CASSVNRDRNQPQHF. The CDR3 DNA follows: TGTGCCAGTAGTGTTAACCGGGACAGAAATCAGCCCCAGCATTTT.

The chain carries TRBV9 and TRBJ2-7; 8 nucleotides match TRBD2. The CDR3 contains 15 residues. Germline trimming cut 0 bases from V and 5 bases from J; bases unmatched to any gene: 7. The germline CDR1 and CDR2 sequences are SGDLS and YYNGEE. CDR3 in amino acids: CASSVGVAGPHEQYF. CDR3 nucleotide sequence: TGTGCCAGCAGCGTAGGGGTAGCGGGACCCCACGAGCAGTACTTC.

This clone is a singleton in its sample. The rearrangement uses TRBV11-2 and TRBJ1-1; D call uncertain. The CDR3 has 18 amino acids. Trimming stripped 0 bases from V and 1 base from J, with 18 bases between. Germline V gene data show CDR1 as SGHAT and CDR2 as FQNNGV. DNA of the CDR3: TGTGCCAGCAGCTTAGATGCAAGGGCATTCGGGAGGAACACTGAAGCTTTCTTT. As protein: CASSLDARAFGRNTEAFF.

The rearrangement joins TRBV2 to TRBJ1-4, with TRBD1 identical over 7 bases. CDR1 is SNHLY, CDR2 FYNNEI, per germline. The CDR3 consists of 14 residues. V dropped 4 bases and J dropped 6; count of bases not matched to a gene: 5. CDR3 DNA: TGTGCCAGCAGTGGGACAGGAGACTATGAAAAACTGTTTTTT. This gives the protein CASSGTGDYEKLFF.

The rearrangement uses TRBV7-8 and TRBJ2-1; TRBD2 matches at 9 bases. The CDR3 loop spans 15 amino acids. J gave up 8 bases and V 4 bases, and 9 bases lay outside the gene matches. Germline V lookup: CDR1 SGHVS, CDR2 FQNEAQ. CDR3 loop: CASSSGTSLFDEQFF. The CDR3 nucleotides are TGTGCCAGCAGCTCCGGGACTAGCCTCTTTGATGAGCAGTTCTTC.

The CDR3 DNA is TGTGCCAGACGTACTTTGGAGGTGCATCAGCCCCAGCATTTT. Its translation is CARRTLEVHQPQHF. The chain has TRBV25-1 and TRBJ1-5; D uncertain. The CDR3 consists of 14 residues. Trimming pared 9 bases from V and 5 bases from J, leaving 17 bases between. Germline loops: CDR1 MGHDK, CDR2 SYGVNS.